A single T cell receptor (beta chain) is shown here with its context. The antigen is not known. This entry belongs to a study of cytomegalovirus exposure and HLA in healthy donors. About the research overall: The use of the same platform for the roughly 130 validation repertoires and the roughly 670 first-cohort repertoires was reported by a later analysis.

Here immunoSEQ multiplex PCR was the method, and the copy in TCRdb shows in-frame clones only, minus some. The sample has 110,000 or so clones, roughly 86% seen once. Findings and limits, study-wide: In the 130 or so validation repertoires, around 95% of cluster scores exceeded 0, per a later analysis. High sensitivity and specificity were reportedly achieved when the classifier diagnosed cytomegalovirus status. The investigators catalogued 150 to 200 TCR beta chains as cytomegalovirus-associated.

The receptor's source is a woman under 30 in good health and CMV-seronegative. Sample: PBMCs.

The CDR3 here is CASSHDSYNEQFF. The CDR3 nucleotides read TGTGCCAGCAGCCACGACAGTTACAATGAGCAGTTCTTC. The chain links TRBV7-2 to TRBJ2-1; a weak D match, TRBD1 (5 bases). This CDR3 is built from 13 residues. Germline assignment: CDR1 SGHTA and CDR2 FQGNSA. V lost 5 bases and J 4 bases, leaving 9 bases between the germline ends.